This T cell receptor (beta chain) comes out of a study of blood T cell repertoires in COVID-19. Only in-frame clones appear in the TCRdb table, and some are missing; sequencing was by immunoSEQ multiplex PCR. The top ten hold 2.5% to 3% of the sample, which has about 74,000 clones, about 89% seen once. CDR3 length equals 14 residues. Germline V lookup: CDR1 SQVTM, CDR2 ANQGSEA. V lost 4 bases and J 7 bases, leaving 19 bases between the germline ends. The chain combines TRBV29-1 with TRBJ2-5, with a weak D call TRBD2 (5 bases). Specimen: peripheral blood. The sequence derives from a man over 45 with COVID-19, enrolled during active disease. Written as DNA, the CDR3 is TGCAGCGTTGTGAGGTCCTCCCGGGAAGGGACCCAGTACTTC. Encoded protein: CSVVRSSREGTQYF.